The 21 T cell receptor beta chains presented below share a single source sample, sequenced in a study of beta chain features in type 1 diabetes. General study points: There was a moderate but significant shortening of TCRB CDR3s in all four CD4+ subsets of Type 1 diabetes patients.

Expressed TCRB transcripts were sequenced because the isolated RNA had all been reverse transcribed beforehand. The repertoire was sequenced with immunoSEQ multiplex PCR; TCRdb's copy has only in-frame clones and lacks some. The sample has a few hundred thousand clones, approximately 14% seen once; the top ten hold about 0.02%. Their antigen targets remain unknown. The sequenced sample was naive CD4+ T cells from blood. These receptors all stem from a man aged 25-40 years with type 1 diabetes.

This clone turned up a few times. The V gene is TRBV5-1, the J gene TRBJ2-7; 7 nucleotides match TRBD1. In germline, CDR1 is SGHRS, CDR2 YFSETQ. With 2 bases clipped from V and 6 bases from J, the junction kept 11 bases outside the gene matches. The CDR3 runs 15 residues. The CDR3 loop reads CASSFLGQLTSEQYF. CDR3 sequence (DNA): TGCGCCAGCAGCTTTTTGGGACAGCTTACCTCCGAGCAGTACTTC.

J is TRBJ1-1 and V is TRBV6-1, with TRBD1 matching 8 bases. Germline V gene sequence: CDR1 MNHNS, CDR2 SASEGT. CDR3 length: 13 residues. V lost 6 bases, J lost 3 bases, and 3 bases stayed unmatched. The CDR3 region is CASRPTGDTEAFF. The DNA for the CDR3 is TGTGCCAGCAGGCCGACAGGGGACACTGAAGCTTTCTTT.

This clone appeared a few times. The rearrangement joins TRBV5-1 to TRBJ1-1; 12 nucleotides match TRBD1. In germline, CDR1 is SGHRS, CDR2 YFSETQ. Unmatched junction bases numbered 12, after V lost 2 bases and J lost 4 bases. This CDR3 has 18 residues. The CDR3 DNA is TGCGCCAGCAGCTTCACCACGGGACAGGGGGCTTTGGGCACTGAAGCTTTCTTT. This sequence encodes CASSFTTGQGALGTEAFF.

This clone has just a few counts. The chain couples TRBV6-5 to TRBJ1-2; a possible D gene is TRBD1 (5 bases). Trimming stripped 8 bases from V and 4 bases from J, with 14 bases between. Germline-derived CDR1 and CDR2 are MNHEY and SVGAGI. The CDR3 runs 13 residues. The CDR3 DNA reads TGTGCCAGCTTGGGGCTGGGGGGCTATGGCTACACCTTC. Protein sequence: CASLGLGGYGYTF.

This clone has more than one count but fewer than ten. The rearrangement joins TRBV6-6 to TRBJ1-1; TRBD1 matches at 7 bases. The CDR3 has 14 residues. The germline CDR1 and CDR2 sequences are MNHNY and SVGAGI (reference sequence). Losses at the gene ends were 5 bases for V and 4 bases for J; bases not matched to a gene: 7. This CDR3 reads CASSLTGITTEAFF. The CDR3, as DNA: TGTGCCAGCAGTCTGACAGGGATTACCACTGAAGCTTTCTTT.

CDR3 in DNA: TGCGCCAGCAGCTTGGATCAGGGTGGTTATGGCTACACCTTC. This translates into CASSLDQGGYGYTF. The V call is TRBV5-1, the J call TRBJ1-2; D is perhaps TRBD1 (5 bases). This CDR3 has 14 amino acids. V was trimmed by 0 bases and J by 5 bases, leaving 11 bases between them. Per the germline V gene, CDR1 is SGHRS and CDR2 is YFSETQ.

The chain carries TRBV13 and TRBJ2-1; TRBD1 matches 10 bases. Germline V gene lookup returns CDR1 PRHDT and CDR2 FYEKMQ (reference sequence). The V gene end was trimmed by 3 bases and the J gene end by 3 bases; junction bases not matched to a gene: 2. The CDR3 has 15 amino acids. CDR3 loop: CASSFRDRGYNEQFF. CDR3 nucleotide sequence: TGTGCCAGCAGCTTCCGGGACAGGGGCTACAATGAGCAGTTCTTC.

In this sample, this clone turned up a few times. The genes are TRBV13 and TRBJ2-1; possible D gene TRBD2, 5 bases. This CDR3 is 15 amino acids long. V was shortened by 5 bases and J by 6 bases, with 17 bases between the two germline ends. Germline-derived CDR1 and CDR2 are PRHDT and FYEKMQ (reference sequence). CDR3 nucleotides: TGTGCCAGCAGCCCGCGGACTCAGAGGGTCAATGAGCAGTTCTTC. Translated: CASSPRTQRVNEQFF.

The V gene is TRBV30, the J gene TRBJ1-5; D is unresolved. Germline V gene data show CDR1 as GTSNPN and CDR2 as SVGIG (reference sequence). V lost 2 bases, J lost 9 bases, and 20 bases lay in between. CDR3 length equals 15 residues. DNA of the CDR3: TGTGCCTGGAGTAACGTAGGAGGGCCCGAGTGGCCCCAGCATTTT. Protein: CAWSNVGGPEWPQHF.

This chain links TRBV19 with TRBJ2-2; TRBD1 aligns across 10 bases. Losses at the gene ends were 6 bases for V and 6 bases for J; bases not matched to a gene: 4. CDR1 is LNHDA and CDR2 is SQIVND in the germline V gene (reference sequence). There are 14 residues in the CDR3. DNA for the CDR3: TGTGCCAGTAGGCCCGGGACAGGGGCCGGGGAGCTGTTTTTT. It translates to CASRPGTGAGELFF.

The sample holds a few counts of this clone. This chain uses TRBV9 with TRBJ1-2, with a weak D call TRBD1 (5 bases). Germline lookup yields CDR1 SGDLS and CDR2 YYNGEE. This CDR3 is 16 amino acids long. Trimming left V 1 base short and J 5 bases short, with 18 bases between. CDR3 loop: CASSVQGGGIIYGYTF. The CDR3 DNA sequence: TGTGCCAGCAGCGTACAAGGCGGGGGAATTATTTATGGCTACACCTTC.

This clone was counted a few times. The J gene is TRBJ2-2, the V gene TRBV5-4; maybe TRBD2 (6 bases). The V and J ends lost 4 bases and 0 bases respectively, with 13 bases between them. Germline-derived CDR1 and CDR2 are SGHNT and YYREEE (reference sequence). This CDR3 spans 16 amino acids. In DNA, the CDR3 is TGTGCCAGCAGCCCCCGCGGGAACTCGAACACCGGGGAGCTGTTTTTT. It translates to CASSPRGNSNTGELFF.

This clone was counted between two and nine times. J is TRBJ1-2 and V is TRBV29-1; 9 nucleotides align to TRBD1. J was trimmed by 7 bases and V by 5 bases; bases with no gene match: 8. Germline V gene lookup returns CDR1 SQVTM and CDR2 ANQGSEA. This CDR3 has 13 amino acids. The CDR3 protein is CSVIRDRDGGYTF. The CDR3, as DNA: TGCAGCGTTATCCGGGACAGGGACGGTGGCTACACCTTC.

Concerning this clone itself: Other DNA sequences in the same sample also yield this CDR3. The chain links TRBV30 to TRBJ1-2; TRBD1 matches at 8 bases. The CDR3 totals 13 residues. Germline lookup yields CDR1 GTSNPN and CDR2 SVGIG (reference sequence). Trimming cost V 0 bases and J 6 bases; bases outside gene matches: 3. The CDR3 spells CAWSVRQGNGYTF. CDR3 coding DNA: TGTGCCTGGAGTGTAAGACAGGGGAATGGCTACACCTTC.

CDR3 region: CASSTANGGQETQYF. The CDR3 region has the DNA TGCGCCAGCAGCACCGCAAATGGGGGGCAAGAGACCCAGTACTTC. The V and J genes are TRBV5-1 and TRBJ2-5, with a possible D match to TRBD2 (6 bases). Germline V gene data show CDR1 as SGHRS and CDR2 as YFSETQ. With 4 bases removed from V and 2 bases from J, the gap between germline ends came to 15 bases. This CDR3 comprises 15 residues.

The rearrangement links TRBV2 to TRBJ2-5, with a possible D match to TRBD2 (5 bases). In germline, CDR1 is SNHLY, CDR2 FYNNEI. The CDR3 sequence is 15 residues long. The germline V and J ends were trimmed by 2 bases and 5 bases, with 15 bases remaining between them. The CDR3 spells CASSEWQRSGETQYF. CDR3 sequence (DNA): TGTGCCAGCAGTGAATGGCAGAGGTCGGGGGAGACCCAGTACTTC.

A few counts support this clone. This chain connects TRBV29-1 to TRBJ2-3; 10 bases align to TRBD1. Trimming at V came to 5 bases and at J to 3 bases, leaving 5 bases not matched to a gene. The CDR3 contains 14 residues. Germline lookup yields CDR1 SQVTM and CDR2 ANQGSEA. This CDR3 is CSVRTGGGTDTQYF. CDR3 DNA sequence: TGCAGCGTTCGGACAGGGGGGGGAACAGATACGCAGTATTTT.

This clone occurred a few times. V gene TRBV5-4 combines with J gene TRBJ2-3, with 9 bases lining up with TRBD1. This CDR3 has 15 residues. Losses at the gene ends were 6 bases for V and 3 bases for J; bases not matched to a gene: 8. The V gene's germline CDR1 is SGHNT and CDR2 YYREEE (reference sequence). The CDR3 nucleotides read TGTGCCAGCACCTATGGACAGGGGAGGACAGATACGCAGTATTTT. Amino acids: CASTYGQGRTDTQYF.

As DNA, the CDR3 is TGTGCCAGCAGCTCTAGCGGGAGGGGAAGCACCGGGGAGCTGTTTTTT. Translated, it gives CASSSSGRGSTGELFF. The chain joins TRBV5-6 to TRBJ2-2; 12 nucleotides line up with TRBD2. V was pared by 3 bases and J by 4 bases, with 4 bases of the junction left unmatched. From germline, CDR1 is SGHDT and CDR2 YYEEEE. The CDR3 loop spans 16 amino acids.

This clone was picked up a small number of times. The chain employs TRBV29-1 and TRBJ2-3; D not resolved. The CDR3 contains 11 residues. CDR1 and CDR2 from the germline V gene are SQVTM and ANQGSEA. Between the trimmed V and J ends, which lost 3 bases and 3 bases, there was a span of 4 bases. In DNA form, the CDR3 reads TGCAGCGTTGATCGTACAGATACGCAGTATTTT. It encodes CSVDRTDTQYF.

This clone was detected only a few times. The chain carries TRBV10-3 and TRBJ2-3, with TRBD2 matching 11 bases. Unmatched junction bases numbered 13, after V lost 8 bases and J lost 6 bases. This CDR3 is built from 16 residues. Germline V lookup: CDR1 ENHRY, CDR2 SYGVKD. The CDR3 reads CAIGRAGLAAADTQYF. The CDR3 DNA is TGTGCCATCGGCCGGGCGGGACTAGCGGCCGCGGATACGCAGTATTTT.